A selection of T cell receptor beta chains follows, all from one sample in a study of response to subunit inactivated influenza vaccine. Each CDR3 protein is one row after TCRdb ran MiXCR on the RT-PCR reads. The table shows about 700,000 distinct CDR3 sequences, with approximately 15% occurring only once. The source was PBMCs from blood, collected 14 to 15 days before vaccination. The receptors here all came from a man in his fifties who received an inactivated influenza vaccine. The CDR3 runs from the conserved cysteine through the conserved F or W. Fields, in order: J gene, CDR3 length, clone size, V gene, D gene, CDR3 protein, CDR3 DNA. D genes are given only for firm matches. A row's size may be missing; if present it is once, few, many or a size class.

>TRBJ2-7|13|.|TRBV20-1|.
CSARVPTTYEQYF
TGCAGTGCTAGAGTTCCGACAACCTACGAGCAGTACTTC
>TRBJ2-1|16|.|TRBV5-5|TRBD2
CASSLSTGTSGEGQFF
TGTGCCAGCAGCCTCTCTACCGGGACTAGCGGGGAGGGGCAGTTCTTC
>TRBJ2-7|12|many|TRBV29-1|.
CSATDGTYEQYF
TGCAGCGCGACCGACGGCACCTACGAGCAGTACTTC
>TRBJ2-2|15|many|TRBV5-1|.
CASSLGQVNTGELFF
TGCGCCAGCAGCTTGGGGCAGGTGAACACCGGGGAGCTGTTTTTT
>TRBJ2-7|15|.|TRBV20-1|TRBD1
CSAKDRENFVNEQYF
TGCAGTGCCAAGGACAGGGAGAATTTCGTAAACGAGCAGTACTTC
>TRBJ1-5|14|many|TRBV12-3/TRBV12-4|.
CASRGGPPEQPQHF
TGTGCCAGCAGGGGAGGTCCCCCAGAGCAGCCCCAGCATTTT
>TRBJ2-2|15|many|TRBV10-1|TRBD2
CASRRTSGNTGELFF
TGCGCCAGCAGAAGGACTAGCGGTAACACCGGGGAGCTGTTTTTT
>TRBJ2-2|14|.|TRBV12-3/TRBV12-4|TRBD1
CASSARGGYGELFF
TGTGCCAGCAGCGCGAGAGGGGGCTATGGGGAGCTGTTTTTT
>TRBJ2-7|13|few|TRBV6-1|.
CASSEIRSYEQYF
TGTGCCAGCAGTGAAATACGGAGCTACGAGCAGTACTTC
>TRBJ2-7|15|few|TRBV29-1|.
CSVELTGTPTYEQYF
TGCAGCGTAGAGCTTACCGGGACGCCTACCTACGAGCAGTACTTC
>TRBJ2-2|13|many|TRBV20-1|TRBD2
CSALSGGTGELFF
TGCAGTGCCCTATCGGGGGGCACCGGGGAGCTGTTTTTT
>TRBJ2-1|13|many|TRBV2|TRBD2
CASRREHYNEQFF
TGTGCCAGCAGGCGGGAGCACTACAATGAGCAGTTCTTC
>TRBJ2-1|15|.|TRBV20-1|TRBD1
CSASTSGTGNYEQFF
TGCAGTGCTAGTACTTCCGGGACAGGGAACTATGAGCAGTTCTTC
>TRBJ2-1|14|.|TRBV2|TRBD2
CASIGASGNAEQFF
TGTGCCAGCATCGGGGCTAGCGGGAATGCGGAGCAGTTCTTC
>TRBJ2-1|16|few|TRBV7-8|TRBD2
CASRSTGGPVENEQFF
TGTGCCAGCAGGTCCACGGGGGGGCCTGTAGAGAATGAGCAGTTCTTC
>TRBJ1-1|16|few|TRBV6-4|TRBD1
CASSQNWDRKNTEAFF
TGTGCCAGCAGCCAAAATTGGGACAGAAAGAACACTGAAGCTTTCTTT
>TRBJ1-5|14|few|TRBV6-5|TRBD1
CASSYSDRNQPQHF
TGTGCCAGCAGTTATTCGGACAGGAATCAGCCCCAGCATTTT
>TRBJ2-1|14|.|TRBV6-1|.
CASSRGTVNNEQFF
TGTGCCAGCAGTCGAGGGACGGTAAACAATGAGCAGTTCTTC
>TRBJ2-7|13|.|TRBV12-3/TRBV12-4|.
CASSLSTTYEQYF
TGTGCCAGCAGTTTATCCACCACCTACGAGCAGTACTTC
>TRBJ1-3|16|few|TRBV10-3|.
CAISESSASSGNTIYF
TGTGCCATCAGTGAGTCGTCGGCGAGCTCTGGAAACACCATATATTTT
>TRBJ2-7|16|.|TRBV3-1|.
CASSQDQTGRTGEQYF
TGTGCCAGCAGCCAAGATCAGACGGGGAGGACGGGAGAGCAGTACTTC
>TRBJ2-1|14|many|TRBV3-1|.
CASSQGSGGGEQFF
TGTGCCAGCAGCCAAGGATCCGGGGGCGGTGAGCAGTTCTTC
>TRBJ2-1|15|.|TRBV14|TRBD2
CASSQGRGGHNEQFF
TGTGCCAGCAGCCAAGGGCGGGGGGGCCACAATGAGCAGTTCTTC
>TRBJ2-1|15|many|TRBV5-1|TRBD2
CASSLTGTSGGEQFF
TGCGCCAGCAGCTTGACCGGGACTAGCGGCGGCGAGCAGTTCTTC
>TRBJ2-7|14|.|TRBV10-3|TRBD1
CATIQTGFSYEQYF
TGTGCCACCATCCAGACAGGGTTCTCCTACGAGCAGTACTTC
>TRBJ2-5|16|.|TRBV2|.
CASSDGGGGLGETQYF
TGTGCCAGCAGTGATGGAGGAGGGGGCCTGGGGGAGACCCAGTACTTC
>TRBJ2-1|13|.|TRBV5-1|.
CASSLALAPEQFF
TGCGCCAGCAGCTTGGCTCTAGCCCCTGAGCAGTTCTTC
>TRBJ2-3|10|many|TRBV29-1|.
CSGWQSTQYF
TGCAGCGGGTGGCAGTCTACGCAGTATTTT
>TRBJ2-7|16|.|TRBV9|TRBD2
CASSVGFGGGAGEQYF
TGTGCCAGCAGCGTAGGTTTTGGCGGGGGGGCTGGTGAGCAGTACTTC
>TRBJ2-7|15|many|TRBV9|.
CASSPDGYYSYEQYF
TGTGCCAGCAGCCCAGACGGCTACTACTCCTACGAGCAGTACTTC
>TRBJ1-2|15|few|TRBV12-3/TRBV12-4|.
CASSLSRAGLYGYTF
TGTGCCAGCAGTTTAAGCAGGGCAGGGCTTTATGGCTACACCTTC
>TRBJ1-2|15|.|TRBV9|TRBD1
CASSVANRGGYGYTF
TGTGCCAGCAGCGTAGCTAACAGGGGTGGCTATGGCTACACCTTC
>TRBJ2-1|15|many|TRBV12-3/TRBV12-4|TRBD2
CASSRSGTSYNEQFF
TGTGCCAGTAGCCGTAGCGGGACCTCCTACAATGAGCAGTTCTTC
>TRBJ2-4|16|few|TRBV6-2/TRBV6-3|.
CASSQDGILAKNIQYF
TGTGCCAGCAGCCAGGACGGAATACTAGCCAAAAACATTCAGTACTTC
>TRBJ2-6|18|.|TRBV7-8|TRBD1
CASSLVPGGYSGANVLTF
TGTGCCAGCAGCTTAGTTCCAGGGGGCTACTCTGGGGCCAACGTCCTGACTTTC
>TRBJ2-5|11|few|TRBV20-1|TRBD1
CSARTPDRLYF
TGCAGTGCTAGAACCCCGGACAGGCTGTACTTC
>TRBJ2-3|17|.|TRBV20-1|TRBD2
CSARDPRTSGSTNTQYF
TGCAGTGCTAGAGATCCTAGGACTAGCGGGAGTACTAATACGCAGTATTTT
>TRBJ2-5|15|.|TRBV7-2|.
CASSPSGLRQETQYF
TGTGCCAGCAGCCCCTCGGGGCTTCGGCAAGAGACCCAGTACTTC
>TRBJ1-4|15|few|TRBV4-3|.
CASSQDSGRYEELFF
TGCGCCAGCAGCCAAGATTCCGGACGGTACGAAGAACTGTTTTTT
>TRBJ2-3|15|.|TRBV11-2|.
CASSLGGRGRVTQYF
TGTGCCAGCAGCTTAGGGGGACGGGGACGGGTTACGCAGTATTTT
>TRBJ2-1|18|few|TRBV12-3/TRBV12-4|.
CASSLSRQGGRFNNEQFF
TGTGCCAGCAGTCTTTCTCGCCAGGGGGGACGATTTAACAATGAGCAGTTCTTC
>TRBJ2-3|16|.|TRBV6-2/TRBV6-3|TRBD2
CASRLAGGPSTDTQYF
TGTGCCAGCAGACTAGCGGGGGGGCCGTCTACAGATACGCAGTATTTT
>TRBJ2-1|16|few|TRBV6-2/TRBV6-3|TRBD1
CASSYGDRAYRKEQFF
TGTGCCAGCAGTTACGGGGACAGGGCTTACCGTAAGGAGCAGTTCTTC
>TRBJ2-6|15|few|TRBV29-1|.
CSVALPGAGANVLTF
TGCAGCGTAGCCTTACCAGGGGCTGGGGCCAACGTCCTGACTTTC
>TRBJ1-6|15|few|TRBV5-1|.
CASSLGPGLNSPLHF
TGCGCCAGCAGCTTGGGACCAGGGCTCAACTCACCCCTCCACTTT
>TRBJ2-7|14|few|TRBV6-1|.
CASSQTRLSYEQYF
TGTGCCAGCAGTCAGACACGTCTCTCCTACGAGCAGTACTTC
>TRBJ2-7|14|few|TRBV12-3/TRBV12-4|.
CASRATVRMYEQYF
TGTGCCAGCAGGGCGACGGTCAGAATGTACGAGCAGTACTTC
>TRBJ1-1|14|few|TRBV5-1|.
CASSLRQGSAEAFF
TGCGCCAGCAGCTTGCGGCAGGGGAGCGCTGAAGCTTTCTTT
>TRBJ1-4|14|.|TRBV18|.
CASSPRALNEKLFF
TGTGCCAGCTCACCAAGGGCCCTTAATGAAAAACTGTTTTTT
>TRBJ2-7|12|.|TRBV5-1|TRBD2
CASSPSGGEQYF
TGCGCCAGCAGCCCGTCGGGGGGGGAGCAGTACTTC
>TRBJ2-7|14|few|TRBV18|.
CASSPEIGYYEQYF
TGTGCCAGCTCACCCGAAATAGGGTACTACGAGCAGTACTTC
>TRBJ2-7|13|few|TRBV10-3|TRBD1
CAINVGTEYEQYF
TGTGCCATCAACGTTGGGACAGAATACGAGCAGTACTTC
>TRBJ2-2|17|.|TRBV13|.
CASSPILGQLRTGELFF
TGTGCCAGCAGCCCAATCCTGGGACAACTGAGGACCGGGGAGCTGTTTTTT